The 20 T cell receptor beta chains reported below all come from one sample, sequenced in a study of T cells in Graves' hyperthyroidism and ophthalmopathy. RNA transcripts gave rise to amplified TCR beta CDR3 regions. HTBI primers were employed in a first-round RT-PCR of the TCR CDR3. TCRdb used MiXCR to reprocess the multiplex PCR reads, holding one entry per CDR3 protein. Of over 500,000 distinct CDR3 sequences detected, about 46% appear once; the ten largest clones hold approximately 44%. The sequencing input was peripheral blood or thyroid tissue (not recorded which). These receptors all stem from an adult woman with Graves' disease, either hyperthyroidism or ophthalmopathy (not recorded which).

The gene calls are TRBV28 and TRBJ1-1, with TRBD1 as a possible D gene (6 bases). The CDR3 covers 14 residues. Germline V gene lookup returns CDR1 MDHEN and CDR2 SYDVKM. Trimming stripped 10 bases from V and 3 bases from J, with 18 bases between. As DNA, the CDR3 is TGTGCCAACCTCCCCGGGGGCAGGTACACTGAAGCTTTCTTT. Amino acids: CANLPGGRYTEAFF.

The V gene is TRBV4-3, the J gene TRBJ1-4; D is possibly TRBD1 (6 bases). This CDR3 contains 16 residues. Trimming left V 0 bases short and J 7 bases short, with 15 bases between. Germline V gene data show CDR1 as LGHNA and CDR2 as YSLEER. The CDR3 region is CASSQDQLGGGEKLFF. The CDR3 DNA reads as TGCGCCAGCAGCCAAGATCAATTGGGAGGGGGTGAAAAACTGTTTTTT.

The chain uses TRBV7-9 and TRBJ2-3, with D uncertain. The germline V gene has CDR1 SEHNR and CDR2 FQNEAQ (reference sequence). Trimming stripped 8 bases from V and 5 bases from J, with 8 bases between. The CDR3 spans 11 residues. The CDR3 region has the DNA TGTGCCAGCCGCCTAGGAGATACGCAGTATTTT. Its protein product is CASRLGDTQYF. The full variable domain, in which reference TRBV7-9 and TRBJ2-3 provide the parts outside the CDR3, is DTGVSQNPRHKITKRGQNVTFRCDPISEHNRLYWYRQTLGQGPEFLTYFQNEAQLEKSRLLSDRFSAERPKGSFSTLEIQRTEQGDSAMYLCASRLGDTQYFGPGTRLTVL.

This clonotype was seen only a few times. The chain uses TRBV18 and TRBJ1-6, with D possibly being TRBD1 (5 bases). Per germline, CDR1 KGHSH and CDR2 LQKENI. CDR3 length equals 14 residues. Trimming removed 5 bases at V and 9 bases at J, with 14 bases between. This CDR3 is CASSTGVGASPLHF. CDR3 DNA: TGTGCCAGCTCAACCGGAGTAGGGGCTTCACCCCTCCACTTT.

V is TRBV7-9 and J is TRBJ2-7; TRBD1 matches at 9 bases. Germline trimming cut 5 bases from V and 2 bases from J; bases unmatched to any gene: 13. The CDR3 sequence is 17 residues long. CDR1 and CDR2 (germline): SEHNR, FQNEAQ (reference sequence). The CDR3 loop is CASSQEEEGTGTYEQYF. CDR3 DNA: TGTGCCAGCAGCCAAGAGGAGGAGGGGACAGGGACCTACGAGCAGTACTTC.

The J gene is TRBJ1-5, the V gene TRBV20-1; no clear D. The V gene lost 3 bases and the J gene lost 6 bases, with 9 bases spanning the gap. Germline CDR1 is DFQATT and CDR2 is SNEGSKA (reference sequence). This CDR3 is 12 amino acids long. DNA for the CDR3: TGCAGTGCTAGGGCAACCGGTCAGCCCCAGCATTTT. This codes for CSARATGQPQHF.

The rearrangement uses TRBV9 and TRBJ1-6, with unresolved D. The CDR3 is 14 amino acids. V was cut by 1 base and J by 10 bases, with 12 bases left in between. In germline, CDR1 is SGDLS, CDR2 YYNGEE. CDR3 nucleotide sequence: TGTGCCAGCAGCGTATCTGGGGTGGGATCACCCCTCCACTTT. Amino acids: CASSVSGVGSPLHF.

This clonotype appeared a few times. The chain carries TRBV20-1 and TRBJ1-2; D remains ambiguous. V lost 3 bases to trimming and J lost 4 bases, with 12 bases between them. CDR1 and CDR2 (germline): DFQATT, SNEGSKA (reference sequence). The CDR3 spans 13 residues. The CDR3, as DNA: TGCAGTGCTAGTTCGGGCAGCACCTATGGCTACACCTTC. Protein: CSASSGSTYGYTF.

This clonotype was seen many times. The chain recombines TRBV7-9 with TRBJ2-7, with D hard to call. Trimming pared 2 bases from V and 7 bases from J, leaving 9 bases between. Germline lookup yields CDR1 SEHNR and CDR2 FQNEAQ (reference sequence). The CDR3 loop spans 12 amino acids. The CDR3 here is CASSLILGEQYF. In nucleotides, the CDR3 is TGTGCCAGCAGCTTAATATTAGGGGAGCAGTACTTC.

In its sample, this clonotype was seen a few times. This rearrangement joins TRBV6-5 to TRBJ2-7; D possibly corresponds to TRBD1 (5 bases). Trimming removed 2 bases from V and 3 bases from J, with 14 bases in between. CDR3 length: 15 amino acids. Germline CDR1 MNHEY, CDR2 SVGAGI. The CDR3 coding sequence is TGTGCCAGCAGTTACGGGGCAGATATAATCTACGAGCAGTACTTC. It encodes CASSYGADIIYEQYF.

This clonotype was detected many times. CDR3 loop: CAIRGQGKETQYF. The CDR3 coding sequence is TGTGCCATCAGAGGACAGGGAAAAGAGACCCAGTACTTC. The V gene is TRBV10-3, the J gene TRBJ2-5; 8 bases agree with TRBD1. The V gene's germline CDR1 is ENHRY and CDR2 SYGVKD. Trimming cost V 6 bases and J 3 bases; bases outside gene matches: 3. The CDR3 runs 13 residues.

This clonotype was seen many times. The rearrangement uses TRBV12-3 or TRBV12-4 and TRBJ2-5; 9 bases match TRBD1. The CDR3 loop spans 15 amino acids. Trimming took 6 bases from V and 3 from J; bases not matched to a gene: 8. CDR3 nucleotides: TGTGCCAGCAGACCATGGACAGGGGAGGAAGAGACCCAGTACTTC. Its protein is CASRPWTGEEETQYF.

V gene TRBV4-2 combines with J gene TRBJ1-4; D is ambiguous. Germline V CDR1 and CDR2: LGHNA, YNFKEQ. This CDR3 contains 15 residues. V was trimmed by 6 bases and J by 0 bases, leaving 11 bases between them. In nucleotides, the CDR3 is TGTGCCAGCAGAATTAACCTACCAACTAATGAAAAACTGTTTTTT. This gives the protein CASRINLPTNEKLFF.

This clonotype has a count of ten or more. This chain links TRBV6-5 with TRBJ2-7; D remains unclear. The CDR3 contains 12 residues. The germline V gene encodes CDR1 MNHEY and CDR2 SVGAGI. Trimming left V 8 bases short and J 1 base short, with 9 bases between. The CDR3 sequence: CASRASSYEQYF. The CDR3 DNA sequence: TGTGCCAGCCGGGCGAGTTCCTACGAGCAGTACTTC.

The J gene is TRBJ2-2, the V gene TRBV7-2, with 8 bases matching TRBD2. V gave up 3 bases and J gave up 7 bases; unmatched junction bases: 4. CDR3 length: 14 amino acids. Per germline, CDR1 SGHTA and CDR2 FQGNSA. CDR3 loop: CASSFSGISGELFF. Written as DNA, the CDR3 is TGTGCCAGCAGCTTTAGCGGGATTAGCGGGGAGCTGTTTTTT.

V and J are TRBV15 and TRBJ1-5; D may be TRBD1 (5 bases). This CDR3 spans 15 amino acids. Per the germline V gene, CDR1 is LNHNV and CDR2 is YYDKDF (reference sequence). The germline V and J ends were trimmed by 11 bases and 0 bases, with 17 bases remaining between them. The CDR3, as DNA: TGTGCCTCGCCAATCGGGGGGAGTAGCAATCAGCCCCAGCATTTT. It codes for CASPIGGSSNQPQHF.

To note about this clonotype: A read error may produce the germline difference seen at one junction end. DNA for the CDR3: TGCGCCAGCAGCCTAAAAGACAGCAGCTCCTACGAGCAGTACTTC. It codes for CASSLKDSSSYEQYF. The J gene is TRBJ2-7, the V gene TRBV5-5; tentative D call: TRBD1 (5 bases). Germline loops: CDR1 SGHKS, CDR2 YYEKEE (reference sequence). The CDR3 is 15 residues long.

The chain uses TRBV29-1 and TRBJ2-7; D might be TRBD2 (6 bases). The CDR3 covers 10 residues. Between the trimmed V and J ends, which lost 6 bases and 8 bases, there was a span of 11 bases. In germline, CDR1 is SQVTM, CDR2 ANQGSEA. This CDR3 is CSVATSKQYF. For the CDR3, the DNA is TGCAGCGTCGCGACTAGTAAGCAGTACTTC.

This chain links TRBV7-2 with TRBJ1-6; 9 bases are a match to TRBD1. Germline-derived CDR1 and CDR2 are SGHTA and FQGNSA. The V gene end was trimmed by 2 bases and the J gene end by 8 bases; junction bases not matched to a gene: 4. The CDR3 length is 15 residues. The CDR3 sequence: CASSLTGGLDSPLHF. CDR3 nucleotide sequence: TGTGCCAGCAGCTTAACAGGGGGCCTTGATTCACCCCTCCACTTT.

The chain recombines TRBV20-1 with TRBJ2-5; D might be TRBD1 (5 bases). V lost 2 bases and J 5 bases, leaving 12 bases between the germline ends. Germline CDR1 and CDR2: DFQATT and SNEGSKA (reference sequence). The CDR3 loop spans 13 amino acids. This CDR3 is CSARHRTWETQYF. In DNA, the CDR3 is TGCAGTGCTAGACACAGGACCTGGGAGACCCAGTACTTC.